This T cell receptor beta chain was found in a study of CD8+ T cells in alopecia areata. This CDR3 contains 13 residues. Between the trimmed V and J ends, which lost 0 bases and 1 base, there was a span of 1 base. Germline V gene lookup returns CDR1 SGHDT and CDR2 YYEEEE. Peripheral blood, together with lesional scalp punch biopsies, was collected from alopecia areata patients. CD4+ and CD8+ T cells were sorted from PBMCs stained for CD3, CD4 and CD8. In its sample, this clone was seen once. After isolation, RNA underwent reverse transcription to generate cDNA as the sequencing template. Using immunoSEQ multiplex PCR, the repertoire was profiled, and TCRdb retains in-frame clones only, with some absent. The data show tens of thousands of clones, roughly 51% seen once.

Sequencing was done on a sample of NKG2D-high CD8+ T cells sorted from blood. The clonotype comes from a human donor with alopecia areata. This chain uses TRBV5-6 with TRBJ2-2; D gene uncertain. CDR3 amino acids: CASSLGNTGELFF. In DNA, the CDR3 is TGTGCCAGCAGCTTGGGGAACACCGGGGAGCTGTTTTTT.